A selection of T cell receptor beta chains follows, all from one sample in a study of blood T cell repertoires in COVID-19. Here immunoSEQ multiplex PCR was the method, and the copy in TCRdb shows in-frame clones only, minus some. The table lists approximately 380,000 clones, roughly nine tenths of them singletons. Sequences were obtained from PBMCs or T cells enriched from blood (not recorded which). The receptors originated from a woman between 35 and 50 years old who had been exposed to COVID-19. Both conserved end residues are trimmed from each CDR3. Each record gives: D gene, J gene, V gene, CDR3 protein. The D gene is left open where the match is weak.

D gene: .; J gene: TRBJ2-3; V gene: TRBV9; CDR3 protein: ASSVEGRRGTDTQY
D gene: TRBD1; J gene: TRBJ2-6; V gene: TRBV9; CDR3 protein: ASSVIKGASGANVLT
D gene: .; J gene: TRBJ1-5; V gene: TRBV4-1; CDR3 protein: ASSQGEAGNQPQH
D gene: .; J gene: TRBJ1-6; V gene: TRBV19; CDR3 protein: ASSIRGTYNSPLH
D gene: .; J gene: TRBJ1-1; V gene: TRBV5-1; CDR3 protein: ASSSSGTLLMNTEAF
D gene: .; J gene: TRBJ1-2; V gene: TRBV9; CDR3 protein: ASSARLQGEGLDYGYT
D gene: .; J gene: TRBJ2-7; V gene: TRBV6-5; CDR3 protein: ASSWSGPASYEQY
D gene: .; J gene: TRBJ2-5; V gene: TRBV7-9; CDR3 protein: ASSFHTLQGLETQY
D gene: TRBD2; J gene: TRBJ2-3; V gene: TRBV19; CDR3 protein: ASGSGGAADTQY
D gene: .; J gene: TRBJ2-7; V gene: TRBV5-8; CDR3 protein: ASSLVGGTYEQY
D gene: TRBD1; J gene: TRBJ1-1; V gene: TRBV11-2; CDR3 protein: ASSTTGDAF